This T cell receptor (beta chain) was sequenced during a study of blood T cell repertoires in COVID-19. Whole-study context: The United States, Italy and Spain supplied acute and convalescent COVID-19 samples.

Individuals drawn from about two dozen US areas were roughly 18 to 95 years old. In assigning cohorts, the study relied on participant-reported clinical history. Original methodology: Amplification of reference gene primers was used by the study to estimate nucleated cell counts. The table came from immunoSEQ multiplex PCR; TCRdb's copy has only in-frame clones and leaves some out. V and J calls plus clone size are reproduced from that table; the DNA served to infer D and trimming. The profile covers fewer than 250,000 clones, with 80% to 90% appearing a single time and 3.5% to 4.5% taken by the ten largest. Germline V gives CDR1 MDHEN, CDR2 SYDVKM. The CDR3 covers 13 residues. V trimming: 6 bases; J trimming: 6 bases; junction bases outside the gene matches: 4.

The rearrangement links TRBV28 to TRBJ1-2; 10 nucleotides match TRBD1. The sequenced sample consisted of PBMCs or T cells enriched from blood (not recorded which). This receptor was identified in a woman aged 40 to 50 with acute COVID-19. CDR3 sequence reads: CASSTGTGDGYTF. CDR3 in DNA: TGTGCCAGCAGCACCGGGACAGGGGATGGCTACACCTTC.